The text below deals with one T cell receptor (beta chain). Its target is unknown. This sample is drawn from a study of tumour-infiltrating T cells in Burkitt lymphoma. Study context: The Burkitt lymphoma cohort spanned all epidemiological subtypes. Overall and progression-free survival were predicted by productive clonality. General observations from the study: Public clonotypes, several, appeared across numerous Burkitt lymphoma patients.

TCRdb's table, derived via immunoSEQ multiplex PCR, lists solely in-frame clones and lacks some. The repertoire consists of around 50,000 clones, with more than 25% occurring once and the leading ten covering around 2.9%. Germline values: CDR1 SGHRS, CDR2 YFSETQ. The V and J ends lost 5 bases and 6 bases respectively, with 11 bases between them. The length of the CDR3 is 12 residues. The source is a human donor with Burkitt lymphoma. Source material: tumor tissue. The rearrangement uses TRBV5-1 and TRBJ1-2; weak D call: TRBD1 (5 bases). CDR3 coding DNA: TGCGCCAGCAGAATAGACAGAGATGGCTACACCTTC. Its protein product is CASRIDRDGYTF.